A selection of T cell receptor beta chains follows, all from one sample in a study of cytomegalovirus exposure and HLA in healthy donors. Using immunoSEQ multiplex PCR, the repertoire was profiled, and TCRdb retains in-frame clones only, with some absent. The sample has approximately 120,000 clones, over 60% seen once. The specimen was PBMCs. The origin of the receptors is a woman aged 55-69 years in good health and CMV-seropositive. The CDR3 runs from the conserved cysteine through the conserved F or W. The D gene is left open where the match is weak. Clone size is not always given. Where it is, it says once, few, many or a class for expanded clones.

v_call: TRBV14; d_call: .; clone_size: few; j_call: TRBJ2-6; cdr3_nt: TGTGCCAGCAGCCCCAGGGTTTTAGGGGTTTACTCTGGGGCCAACGTCCTGACTTTC; cdr3_aa: CASSPRVLGVYSGANVLTF
v_call: TRBV5-6; d_call: .; clone_size: .; j_call: TRBJ2-7; cdr3_nt: TGTGCCAGCAGCTTAGGACAGTCGATCTCCTACGAGCAGTACTTC; cdr3_aa: CASSLGQSISYEQYF
v_call: TRBV6-5; d_call: TRBD2; clone_size: .; j_call: TRBJ2-1; cdr3_nt: TGTGCCAGCAGTGAGCCGGGACTAGTAAATGAGCAGTTCTTC; cdr3_aa: CASSEPGLVNEQFF
v_call: TRBV5-6; d_call: .; clone_size: .; j_call: TRBJ2-7; cdr3_nt: TGTGCCAGCAGCCCTGGCAGGGCTGTACTCTACGAGCAGTACTTC; cdr3_aa: CASSPGRAVLYEQYF
v_call: TRBV9; d_call: TRBD1; clone_size: .; j_call: TRBJ2-1; cdr3_nt: TGTGCCAGCAGACCCGCAGGGGGCCCAGGGGATGAGCAGTTCTTC; cdr3_aa: CASRPAGGPGDEQFF
v_call: TRBV6-1; d_call: .; clone_size: .; j_call: TRBJ1-5; cdr3_nt: TGTGCCAGCACCCCGCGCTGGGAGGGCAATCAGCCCCAGCATTTT; cdr3_aa: CASTPRWEGNQPQHF
v_call: TRBV6-6; d_call: .; clone_size: .; j_call: TRBJ1-1; cdr3_nt: TGTGCCAGCACGCCGCCGGGAGAGAACACTGAAGCTTTCTTT; cdr3_aa: CASTPPGENTEAFF
v_call: TRBV29-1; d_call: .; clone_size: .; j_call: TRBJ1-2; cdr3_nt: TGCAGCGCCCCGGACAGTTTAATAGGGATGCAAGATGGCTACACCTTC; cdr3_aa: CSAPDSLIGMQDGYTF
v_call: TRBV19; d_call: TRBD2; clone_size: .; j_call: TRBJ2-5; cdr3_nt: TGTGCCAGTAGTCCCCGGAGCGGGAGAAGAGAAGAGACCCAGTACTTC; cdr3_aa: CASSPRSGRREETQYF
v_call: TRBV5-1; d_call: .; clone_size: .; j_call: TRBJ2-5; cdr3_nt: TGCGCCAGCAGCTTGCAGGCTCAGGGAGAGACCCAGTACTTC; cdr3_aa: CASSLQAQGETQYF
v_call: TRBV10-3; d_call: TRBD1; clone_size: .; j_call: TRBJ1-2; cdr3_nt: TGTGCCATCAGCCTACAGGGGGCTTTAGACTATGGCTACACCTTC; cdr3_aa: CAISLQGALDYGYTF
v_call: TRBV11-2; d_call: .; clone_size: .; j_call: TRBJ2-7; cdr3_nt: TGTGCCAGCAGCTTAGATCCGGACTCCGAGCAGTACTTC; cdr3_aa: CASSLDPDSEQYF